This T cell receptor beta chain was documented in a study of T cell repertoires in cytomegalovirus infection. MiXCR was run by TCRdb on the reads, yielding one entry per CDR3 protein. The sample yields 350,000 to 500,000 distinct CDR3 sequences, under 40% seen once. Findings and limits, study-wide: Carriers of CMV and the relevant HLA type were discriminated by public TCR beta frequency.

Details on this clonotype: Its target is unknown.

The origin of this receptor is a human donor in good health (CMV status not recorded). Some clones in this sample may be carry-over from other donors' samples. Sequenced material: PBMCs.

The CDR3 sequence: CASSIYGGSNQPQHF. In nucleotides, the CDR3 is TGTGCCAGTAGTATTTATGGGGGTAGCAATCAGCCCCAGCATTTT. V gene TRBV19 combines with J gene TRBJ1-5, with a tentative D call TRBD1 (5 bases). The CDR3 is made up of 15 amino acids. The germline V gene has CDR1 LNHDA and CDR2 SQIVND (reference sequence). V was clipped by 3 bases and J by 0 bases, with 9 bases between them. Based on the CDR3 plus reference TRBV19 and TRBJ1-5, the full variable domain is DGGITQSPKYLFRKEGQNVTLSCEQNLNHDAMYWYRQDPGQGLRLIYYSQIVNDFQKGDIAEGYSVSREKKESFPLTVTSAQKNPTAFYLCASSIYGGSNQPQHFGDGTRLSIL.